Listed below are T cell receptor beta chains from one sample, sequenced in a study of OX40 agonist ivuxolimab in advanced cancers. Produced via immunoSEQ multiplex PCR; TCRdb's table is partial and in-frame only. The profile covers tens of thousands of clones, with roughly nine tenths appearing a single time and 10% taken by the ten largest. The sample was CD4+ or CD8+ T cells sorted from blood, taken in a trial of the OX40 agonist ivuxolimab. These receptors were collected from an adult with an advanced solid tumor such as melanoma, head and neck, liver or kidney cancer. Both conserved end residues are trimmed from each CDR3.

j_call v_call cdr3_aa
TRBJ2-3 TRBV9 ASSVASGRARPDTQY
TRBJ1-2 TRBV2 ASRKDRDGYT
TRBJ2-7 TRBV2 ASSEREGYEQY
TRBJ2-7 TRBV27 ASSLSPGSYEQY
TRBJ2-7 TRBV5-1 ASSLAKGGTGWSNEQY
TRBJ2-7 TRBV5-8 ASSLGLAGASYEQY
TRBJ1-5 TRBV6-5 ASSPGRRNQPQH
TRBJ1-4 TRBV5-1 ASSQQGAEEKLF
TRBJ2-5 TRBV5-1 ASSLSPGTETQY
TRBJ2-1 TRBV7-2 ASMLQRANEQF
TRBJ2-3 TRBV7-3 ASSPGIQGDTQY
TRBJ2-5 TRBV5-1 ASSLAETQY
TRBJ2-7 TRBV7-2 ASSWVGGGEEQY
TRBJ2-3 TRBV7-6 ASSSGLAGGLDTQY
TRBJ2-7 TRBV11-2 ASSLGLAYSYEQY
TRBJ2-3 TRBV9 ASSSLAGQSTDTQY
TRBJ1-6 TRBV5-4 ASSLGTGGFSPLH
TRBJ1-2 TRBV10-2 ASSPRQGANYGYT
TRBJ2-1 TRBV7-2 ASSLVGSSYNEQF
TRBJ2-7 TRBV6-6 ASSFPSRGSYEQY
TRBJ1-2 TRBV5-8 ASSWDRDYT
TRBJ1-5 TRBV5-4 ASSRGQSDNQPQH
TRBJ2-7 TRBV5-1 ASSFSGGAGEQY
TRBJ1-2 TRBV18 ASSPTEVTGGGYGYT
TRBJ1-1 TRBV27 ASKIDFGDRGEAF
TRBJ2-7 TRBV18 ASSSGQGPLYEQY